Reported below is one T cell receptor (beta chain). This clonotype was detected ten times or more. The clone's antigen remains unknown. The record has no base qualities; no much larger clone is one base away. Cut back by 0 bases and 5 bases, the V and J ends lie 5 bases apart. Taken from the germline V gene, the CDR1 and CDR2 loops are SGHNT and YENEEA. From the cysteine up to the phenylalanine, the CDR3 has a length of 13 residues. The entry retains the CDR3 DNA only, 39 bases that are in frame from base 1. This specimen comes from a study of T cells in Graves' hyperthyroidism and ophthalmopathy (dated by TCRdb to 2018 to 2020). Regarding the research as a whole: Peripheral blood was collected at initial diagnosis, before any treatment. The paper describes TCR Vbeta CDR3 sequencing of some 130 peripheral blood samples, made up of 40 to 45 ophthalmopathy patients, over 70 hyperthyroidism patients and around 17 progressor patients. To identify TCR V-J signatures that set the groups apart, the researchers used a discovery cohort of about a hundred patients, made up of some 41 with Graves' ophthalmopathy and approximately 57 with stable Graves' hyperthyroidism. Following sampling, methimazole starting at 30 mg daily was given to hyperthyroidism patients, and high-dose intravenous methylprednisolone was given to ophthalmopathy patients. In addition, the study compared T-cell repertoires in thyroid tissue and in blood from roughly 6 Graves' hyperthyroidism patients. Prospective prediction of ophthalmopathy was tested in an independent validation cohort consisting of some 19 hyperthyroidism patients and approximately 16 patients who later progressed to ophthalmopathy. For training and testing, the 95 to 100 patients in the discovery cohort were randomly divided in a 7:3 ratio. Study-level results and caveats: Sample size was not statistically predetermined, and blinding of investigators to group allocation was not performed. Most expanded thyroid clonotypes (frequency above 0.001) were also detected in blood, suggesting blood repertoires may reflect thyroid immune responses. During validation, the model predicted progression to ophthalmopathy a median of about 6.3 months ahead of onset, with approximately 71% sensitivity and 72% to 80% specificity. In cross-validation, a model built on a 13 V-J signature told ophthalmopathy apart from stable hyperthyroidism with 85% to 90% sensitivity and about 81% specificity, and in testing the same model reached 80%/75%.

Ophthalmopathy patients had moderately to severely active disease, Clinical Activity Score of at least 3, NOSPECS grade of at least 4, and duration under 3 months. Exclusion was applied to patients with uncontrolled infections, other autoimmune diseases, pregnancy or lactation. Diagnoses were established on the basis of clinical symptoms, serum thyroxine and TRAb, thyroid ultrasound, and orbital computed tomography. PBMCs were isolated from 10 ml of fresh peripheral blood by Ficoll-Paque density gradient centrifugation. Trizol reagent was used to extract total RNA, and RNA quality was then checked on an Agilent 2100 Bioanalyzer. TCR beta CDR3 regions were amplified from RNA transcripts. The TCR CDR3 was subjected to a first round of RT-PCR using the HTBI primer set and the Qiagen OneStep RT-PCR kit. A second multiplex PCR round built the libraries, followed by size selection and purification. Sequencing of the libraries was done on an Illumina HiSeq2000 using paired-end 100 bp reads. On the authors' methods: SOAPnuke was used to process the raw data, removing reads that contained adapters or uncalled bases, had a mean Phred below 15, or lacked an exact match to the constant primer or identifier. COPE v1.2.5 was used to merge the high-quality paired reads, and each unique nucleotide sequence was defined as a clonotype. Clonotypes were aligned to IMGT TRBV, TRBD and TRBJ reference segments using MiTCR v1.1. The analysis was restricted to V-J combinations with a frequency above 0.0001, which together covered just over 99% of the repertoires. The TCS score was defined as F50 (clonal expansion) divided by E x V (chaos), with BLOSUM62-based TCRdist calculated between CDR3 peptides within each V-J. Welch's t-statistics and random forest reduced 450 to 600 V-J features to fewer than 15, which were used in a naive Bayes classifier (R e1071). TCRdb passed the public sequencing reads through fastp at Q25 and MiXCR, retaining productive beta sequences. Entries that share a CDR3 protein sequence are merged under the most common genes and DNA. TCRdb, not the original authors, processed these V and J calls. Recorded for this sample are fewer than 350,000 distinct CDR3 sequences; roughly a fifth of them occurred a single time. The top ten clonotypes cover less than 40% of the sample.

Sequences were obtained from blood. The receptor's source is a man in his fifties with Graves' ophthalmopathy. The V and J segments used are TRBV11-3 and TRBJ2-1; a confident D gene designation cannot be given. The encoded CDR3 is CASSLETDNEQFF. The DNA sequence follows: TGTGCCAGCAGCTTAGAGACTGACAATGAGCAGTTCTTC.